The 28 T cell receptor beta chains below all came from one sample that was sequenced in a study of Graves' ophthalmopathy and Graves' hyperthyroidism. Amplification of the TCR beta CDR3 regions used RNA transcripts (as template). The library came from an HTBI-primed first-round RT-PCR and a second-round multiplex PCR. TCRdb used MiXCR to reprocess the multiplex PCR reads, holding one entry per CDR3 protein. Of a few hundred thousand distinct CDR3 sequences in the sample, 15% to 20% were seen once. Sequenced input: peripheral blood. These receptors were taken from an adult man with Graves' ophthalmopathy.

CDR3 residues: CASSLGDGTSGRKTGELFF. CDR3 nucleotides: TGCGCCAGCAGCTTGGGTGATGGGACTAGCGGGAGGAAAACCGGGGAGCTGTTTTTT. V and J are TRBV5-1 and TRBJ2-2, with 15 positions matching TRBD2. The CDR3 covers 19 residues. Germline V CDR1 and CDR2: SGHRS, YFSETQ. With V trimmed by 0 bases and J by 5 bases, 8 bases remained unmatched.

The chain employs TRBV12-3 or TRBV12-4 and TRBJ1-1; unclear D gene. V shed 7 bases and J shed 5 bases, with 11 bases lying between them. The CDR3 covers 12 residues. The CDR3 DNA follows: TGTGCCAGCAACACATTAGGGACTGAAGCTTTCTTT. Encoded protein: CASNTLGTEAFF.

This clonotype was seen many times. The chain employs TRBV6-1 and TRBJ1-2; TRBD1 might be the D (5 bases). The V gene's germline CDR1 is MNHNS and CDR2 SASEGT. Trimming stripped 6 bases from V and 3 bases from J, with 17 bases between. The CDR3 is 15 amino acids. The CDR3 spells CASRTGPRSDYGYTF. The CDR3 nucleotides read TGTGCCAGCAGAACGGGACCGCGGAGCGACTATGGCTACACCTTC.

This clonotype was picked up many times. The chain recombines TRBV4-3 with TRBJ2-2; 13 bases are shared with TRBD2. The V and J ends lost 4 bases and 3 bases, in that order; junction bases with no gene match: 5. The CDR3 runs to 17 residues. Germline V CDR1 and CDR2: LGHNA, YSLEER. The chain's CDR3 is CASSRGTSGGDTGELFF. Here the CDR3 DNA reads TGCGCCAGCAGCCGAGGAACTAGCGGGGGGGACACCGGGGAGCTGTTTTTT.

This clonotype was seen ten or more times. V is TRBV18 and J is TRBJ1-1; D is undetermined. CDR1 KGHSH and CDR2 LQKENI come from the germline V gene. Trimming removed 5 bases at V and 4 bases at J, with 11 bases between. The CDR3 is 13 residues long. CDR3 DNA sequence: TGTGCCAGCTCAGTCACAGAGGGCACTGAAGCTTTCTTT. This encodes CASSVTEGTEAFF.

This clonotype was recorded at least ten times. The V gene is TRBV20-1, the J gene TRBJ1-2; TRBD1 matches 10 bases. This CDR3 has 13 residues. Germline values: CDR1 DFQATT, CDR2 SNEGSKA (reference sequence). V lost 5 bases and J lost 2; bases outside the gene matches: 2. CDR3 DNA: TGCAGTGCTCCGGGACAGGGGAACTATGGCTACACCTTC. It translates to CSAPGQGNYGYTF.

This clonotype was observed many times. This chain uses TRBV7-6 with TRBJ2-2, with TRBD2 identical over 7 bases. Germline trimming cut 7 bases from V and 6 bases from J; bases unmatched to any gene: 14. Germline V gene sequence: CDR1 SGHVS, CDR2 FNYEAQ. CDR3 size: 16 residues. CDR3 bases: TGTGCCAGCACCTCGGCGGGAGCGGTCGGGGCCGGGGAGCTGTTTTTT. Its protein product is CASTSAGAVGAGELFF.

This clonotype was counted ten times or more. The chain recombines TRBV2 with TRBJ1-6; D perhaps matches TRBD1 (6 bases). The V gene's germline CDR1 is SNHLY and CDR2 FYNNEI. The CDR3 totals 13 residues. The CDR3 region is CARGDNHNSPLHF. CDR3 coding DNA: TGTGCTCGGGGGGACAACCATAATTCACCCCTCCACTTT. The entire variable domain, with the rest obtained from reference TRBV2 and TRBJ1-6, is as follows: EPEVTQTPSHQVTQMGQEVILRCVPISNHLYFYWYRQILGQKVEFLVSFYNNEISEKSEIFDDQFSVERPDGSNFTLKIRSTKLEDSAMYFCARGDNHNSPLHFGNGTRLTVT.

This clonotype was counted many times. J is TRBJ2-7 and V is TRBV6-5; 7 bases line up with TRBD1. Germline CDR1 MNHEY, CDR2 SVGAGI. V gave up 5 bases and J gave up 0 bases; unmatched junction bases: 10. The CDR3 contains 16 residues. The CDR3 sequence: CASSTYSRGSSYEQYF. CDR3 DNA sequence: TGTGCCAGCAGTACCTACTCCAGGGGGAGCTCCTACGAGCAGTACTTC.

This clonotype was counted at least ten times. The CDR3: CAISTAPGTGGTGELFF. CDR3 bases: TGTGCCATCAGTACTGCACCTGGGACAGGGGGGACCGGGGAGCTGTTTTTT. This chain connects TRBV10-3 to TRBJ2-2; 11 bases are shared with TRBD1. The V and J ends lost 5 bases and 5 bases, in that order; junction bases with no gene match: 10. Per the germline V gene, CDR1 is ENHRY and CDR2 is SYGVKD. This CDR3 region has 17 residues.

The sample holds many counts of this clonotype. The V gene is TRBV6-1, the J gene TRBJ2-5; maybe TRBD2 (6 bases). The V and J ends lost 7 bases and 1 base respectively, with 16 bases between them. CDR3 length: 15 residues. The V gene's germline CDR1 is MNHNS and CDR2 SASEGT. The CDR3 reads CASTPVSGVQETQYF. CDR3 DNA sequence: TGTGCCAGCACCCCAGTTAGCGGAGTCCAAGAGACCCAGTACTTC.

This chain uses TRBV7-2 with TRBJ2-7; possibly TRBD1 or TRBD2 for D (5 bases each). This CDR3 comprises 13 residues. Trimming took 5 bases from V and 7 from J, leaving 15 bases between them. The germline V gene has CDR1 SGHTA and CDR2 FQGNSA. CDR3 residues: CASSQGQPGEQYF. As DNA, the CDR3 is TGTGCCAGCAGCCAAGGACAACCGGGGGAGCAGTACTTC. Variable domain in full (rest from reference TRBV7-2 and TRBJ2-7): GAGVSQSPSNKVTEKGKDVELRCDPISGHTALYWYRQSLGQGLEFLIYFQGNSAPDKSGLPSDRFSAERTGGSVSTLTIQRTQQEDSAVYLCASSQGQPGEQYFGPGTRLTVT.

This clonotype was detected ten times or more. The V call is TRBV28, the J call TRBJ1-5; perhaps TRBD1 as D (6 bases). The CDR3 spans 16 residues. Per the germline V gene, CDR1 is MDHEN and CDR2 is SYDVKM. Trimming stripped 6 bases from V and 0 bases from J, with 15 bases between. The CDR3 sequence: CASSPYGTLSNQPQHF. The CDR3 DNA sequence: TGTGCCAGCAGCCCCTACGGGACACTTAGCAATCAGCCCCAGCATTTT.

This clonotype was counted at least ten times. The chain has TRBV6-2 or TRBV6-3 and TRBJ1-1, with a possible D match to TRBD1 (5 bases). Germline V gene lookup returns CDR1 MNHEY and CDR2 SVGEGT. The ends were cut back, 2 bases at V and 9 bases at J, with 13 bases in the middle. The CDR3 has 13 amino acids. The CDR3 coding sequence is TGTGCCAGCAGTTACCCAGGGTCCCTCCAAGCTTTCTTT. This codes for CASSYPGSLQAFF.

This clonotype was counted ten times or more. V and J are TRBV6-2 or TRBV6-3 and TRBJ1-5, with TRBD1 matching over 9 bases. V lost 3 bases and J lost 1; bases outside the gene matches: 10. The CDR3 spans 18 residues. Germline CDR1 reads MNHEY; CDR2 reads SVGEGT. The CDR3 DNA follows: TGTGCCAGCAGTTATGAAGTCGGACAGGGGACCAGCAATCAGCCCCAGCATTTT. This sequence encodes CASSYEVGQGTSNQPQHF.

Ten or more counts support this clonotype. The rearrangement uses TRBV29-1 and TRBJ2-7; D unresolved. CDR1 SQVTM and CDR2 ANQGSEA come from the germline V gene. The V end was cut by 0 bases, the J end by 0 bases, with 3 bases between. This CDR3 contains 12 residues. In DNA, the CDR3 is TGCAGCGTTGAAGACTTCTCCTACGAGCAGTACTTC. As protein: CSVEDFSYEQYF.

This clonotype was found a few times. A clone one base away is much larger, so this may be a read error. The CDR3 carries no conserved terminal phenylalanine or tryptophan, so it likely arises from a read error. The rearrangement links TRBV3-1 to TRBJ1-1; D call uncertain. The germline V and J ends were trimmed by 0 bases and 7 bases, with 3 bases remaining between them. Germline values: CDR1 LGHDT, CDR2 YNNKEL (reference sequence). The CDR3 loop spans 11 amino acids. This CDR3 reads CASSQDGEAFI. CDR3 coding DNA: TGTGCCAGCAGCCAAGATGGTGAAGCTTTCATT.

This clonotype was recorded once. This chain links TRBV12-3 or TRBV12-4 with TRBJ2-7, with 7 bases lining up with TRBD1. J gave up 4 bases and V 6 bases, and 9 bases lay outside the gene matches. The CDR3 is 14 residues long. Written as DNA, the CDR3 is TGTGCCAGCAGCGGATCCTACAGGGGATACGAGCAGTACTTC. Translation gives CASSGSYRGYEQYF.

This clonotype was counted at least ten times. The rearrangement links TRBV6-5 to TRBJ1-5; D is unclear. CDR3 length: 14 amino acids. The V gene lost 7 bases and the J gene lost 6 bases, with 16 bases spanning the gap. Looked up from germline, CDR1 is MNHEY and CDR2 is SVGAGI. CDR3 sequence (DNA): TGTGCCAGCAACCCGCTTTTAAGCGGTCAGCCCCAGCATTTT. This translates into CASNPLLSGQPQHF.

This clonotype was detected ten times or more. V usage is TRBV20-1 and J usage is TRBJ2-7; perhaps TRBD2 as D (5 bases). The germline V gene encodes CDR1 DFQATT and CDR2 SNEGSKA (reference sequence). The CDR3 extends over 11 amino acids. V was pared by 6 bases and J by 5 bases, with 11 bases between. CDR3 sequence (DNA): TGCAGTGCAGAACTAGTGAACGAGCAGTACTTC. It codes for CSAELVNEQYF.

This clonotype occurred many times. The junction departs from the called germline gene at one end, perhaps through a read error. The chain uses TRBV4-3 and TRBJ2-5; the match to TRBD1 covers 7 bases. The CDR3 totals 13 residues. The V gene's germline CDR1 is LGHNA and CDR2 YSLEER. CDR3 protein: CASSEDRAGTQYF. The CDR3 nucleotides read TGCGCCAGCAGCGAAGACAGGGCAGGGACCCAGTACTTC.

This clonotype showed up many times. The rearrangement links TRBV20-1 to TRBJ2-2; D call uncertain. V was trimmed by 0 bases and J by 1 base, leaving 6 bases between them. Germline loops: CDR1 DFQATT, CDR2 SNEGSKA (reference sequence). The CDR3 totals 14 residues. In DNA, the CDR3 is TGCAGTGCTAGAGATCAGGAGAACACCGGGGAGCTGTTTTTT. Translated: CSARDQENTGELFF.

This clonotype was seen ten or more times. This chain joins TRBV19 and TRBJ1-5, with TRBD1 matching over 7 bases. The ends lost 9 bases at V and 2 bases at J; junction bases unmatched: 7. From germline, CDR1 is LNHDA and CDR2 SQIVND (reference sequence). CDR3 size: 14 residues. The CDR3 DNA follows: TGTGCCAGCGAAAACAGGGGAGGCAATCAGCCCCAGCATTTT. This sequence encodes CASENRGGNQPQHF.

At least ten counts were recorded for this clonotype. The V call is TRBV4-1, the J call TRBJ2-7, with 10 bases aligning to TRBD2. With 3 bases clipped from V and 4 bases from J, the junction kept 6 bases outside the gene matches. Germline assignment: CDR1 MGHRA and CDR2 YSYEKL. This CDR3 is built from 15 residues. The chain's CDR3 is CASSHIAGGIYEQYF. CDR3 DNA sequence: TGCGCCAGCAGCCACATAGCGGGAGGTATTTACGAGCAGTACTTC.

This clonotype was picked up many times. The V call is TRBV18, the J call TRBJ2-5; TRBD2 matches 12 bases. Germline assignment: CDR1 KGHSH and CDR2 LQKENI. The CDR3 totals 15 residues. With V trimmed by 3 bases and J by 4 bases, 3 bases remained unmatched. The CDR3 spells CASSPPGLAGETQYF. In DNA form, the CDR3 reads TGTGCCAGCTCACCGCCGGGACTAGCGGGAGAGACCCAGTACTTC.

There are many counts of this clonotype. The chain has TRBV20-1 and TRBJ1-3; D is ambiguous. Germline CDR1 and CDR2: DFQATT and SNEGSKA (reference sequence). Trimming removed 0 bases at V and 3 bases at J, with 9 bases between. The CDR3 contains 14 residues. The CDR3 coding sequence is TGCAGTGCTAGAGATCGCGGGTTTGGAAACACCATATATTTT. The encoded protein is CSARDRGFGNTIYF.

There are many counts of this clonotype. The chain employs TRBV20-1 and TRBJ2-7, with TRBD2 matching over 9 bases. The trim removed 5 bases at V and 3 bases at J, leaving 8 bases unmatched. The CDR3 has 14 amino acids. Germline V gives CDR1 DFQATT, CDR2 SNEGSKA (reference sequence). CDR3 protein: CSAGGREGIYEQYF. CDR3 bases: TGCAGTGCTGGGGGGCGGGAGGGTATCTACGAGCAGTACTTC.

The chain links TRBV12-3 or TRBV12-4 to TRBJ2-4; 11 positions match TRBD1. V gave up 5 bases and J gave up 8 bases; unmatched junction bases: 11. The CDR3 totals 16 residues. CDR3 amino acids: CASSPRTGGSVYIQYF. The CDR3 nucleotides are TGTGCCAGCAGTCCAAGGACAGGGGGCTCTGTGTACATTCAGTACTTC.